Listed below are T cell receptor beta chains from one sample, sequenced in a study of CD8+ T cells in alopecia areata. Assay used: immunoSEQ multiplex PCR; TCRdb lists only in-frame clones, some missing. The table lists about 180,000 clones, approximately 52% of them singletons. The source was CD4+ T cells sorted from blood, collected around week 55, from a patient treated with tofacitinib. The receptor source for this set is a human donor with alopecia areata. The CDR3 runs from the conserved cysteine through the conserved F or W. Fields, in order: V gene, J gene, CDR3 protein.

TRBV30,TRBJ2-3,CAWSRTRHTDTQYF
TRBV13,TRBJ2-5,CASTQLTAGETQYF
TRBV5-6,TRBJ2-5,CASSFRDRGETQYF
TRBV30,TRBJ2-5,CAWSSVKETQYF
TRBV9,TRBJ2-6,CASSVAGSGANVLTF
TRBV29-1,TRBJ2-1,CSAGERSIEQFF
TRBV4-1,TRBJ2-4,CASSQGVGRGIAKNIQYF
TRBV5-1,TRBJ1-2,CASSLAGTGNYGYTF
TRBV7-9,TRBJ2-5,CASSLRQGLETQYF
TRBV11-3,TRBJ2-5,CASSLVWGQETQYF